This T cell receptor beta chain stems from a study of blood T cell repertoires in COVID-19. Study-level background: Nucleic acid was either cDNA or gDNA, and it came from T cells, B-cell-depleted T cells, or PBMCs.

Original processing methods: Cell counts per sample came from amplifying reference gene primers. The method was immunoSEQ multiplex PCR; TCRdb's version includes in-frame clones alone and lacks a portion of them. D and trimming come from the DNA, and the V and J calls and clone size come from that table. The top ten clones hold 13% to 15% of a sample with some 190,000 clones, 80% of them seen once. Trimming removed 4 bases at V and 4 bases at J, with 8 bases between. The germline V gene encodes CDR1 SGDLS and CDR2 YYNGEE. The CDR3 has 13 amino acids. Living in 24 US areas, the participants were between 18 and 89 years of age. Participant-reported clinical history was the basis for cohort assignment.

This rearrangement joins TRBV9 to TRBJ1-4; the D is unclear. The sequenced sample was PBMCs or T cells enriched from blood (not recorded which). The TCR comes from a man aged 55 to 70 who had been exposed to COVID-19. CDR3 nucleotide sequence: TGTGCCAGCAGCATCGGGGTTAATGAAAAACTGTTTTTT. Encoded protein: CASSIGVNEKLFF.